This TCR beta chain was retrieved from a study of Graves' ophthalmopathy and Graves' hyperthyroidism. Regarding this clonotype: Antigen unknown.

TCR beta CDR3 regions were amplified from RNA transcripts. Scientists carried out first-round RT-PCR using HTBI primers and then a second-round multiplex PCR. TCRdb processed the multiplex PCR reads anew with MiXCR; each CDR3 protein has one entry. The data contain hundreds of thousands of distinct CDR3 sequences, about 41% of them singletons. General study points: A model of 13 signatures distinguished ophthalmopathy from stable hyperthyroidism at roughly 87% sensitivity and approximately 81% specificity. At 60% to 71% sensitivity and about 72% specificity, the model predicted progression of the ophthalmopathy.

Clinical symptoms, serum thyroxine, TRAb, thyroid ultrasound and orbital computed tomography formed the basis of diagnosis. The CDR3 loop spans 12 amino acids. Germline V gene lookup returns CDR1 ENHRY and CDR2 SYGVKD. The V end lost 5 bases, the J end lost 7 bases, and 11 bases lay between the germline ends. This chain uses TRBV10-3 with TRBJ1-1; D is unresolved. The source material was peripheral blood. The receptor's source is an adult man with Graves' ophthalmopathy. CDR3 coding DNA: TGTGCCATCAGTCCTAGGGTTGGTGAAGCTTTCTTT. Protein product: CAISPRVGEAFF.